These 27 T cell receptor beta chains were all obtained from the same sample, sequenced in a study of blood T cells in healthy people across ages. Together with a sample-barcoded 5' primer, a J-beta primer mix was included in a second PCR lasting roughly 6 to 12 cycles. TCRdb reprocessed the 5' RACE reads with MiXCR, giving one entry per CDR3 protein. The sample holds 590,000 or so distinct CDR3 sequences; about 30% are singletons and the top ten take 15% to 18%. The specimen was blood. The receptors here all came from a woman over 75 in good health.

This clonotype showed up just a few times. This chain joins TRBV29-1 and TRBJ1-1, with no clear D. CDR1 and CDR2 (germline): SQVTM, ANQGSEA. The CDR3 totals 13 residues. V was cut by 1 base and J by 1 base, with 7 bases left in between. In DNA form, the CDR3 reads TGCAGCGTTGAAGGGAACGGGAACACTGAAGCTTTCTTT. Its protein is CSVEGNGNTEAFF.

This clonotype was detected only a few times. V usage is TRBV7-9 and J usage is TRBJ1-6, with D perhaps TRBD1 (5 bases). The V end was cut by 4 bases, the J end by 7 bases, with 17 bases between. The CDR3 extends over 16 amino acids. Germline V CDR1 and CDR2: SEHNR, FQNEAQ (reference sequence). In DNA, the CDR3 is TGTGCCAGCAGCTCGGGGCCCGGACGGAGAAATTCACCCCTCCACTTT. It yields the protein CASSSGPGRRNSPLHF.

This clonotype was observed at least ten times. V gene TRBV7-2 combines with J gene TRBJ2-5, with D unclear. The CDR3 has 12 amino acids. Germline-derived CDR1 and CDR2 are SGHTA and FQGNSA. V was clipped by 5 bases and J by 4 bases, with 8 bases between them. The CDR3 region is CASSPSGETQYF. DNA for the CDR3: TGTGCCAGCAGCCCTTCGGGAGAGACCCAGTACTTC.

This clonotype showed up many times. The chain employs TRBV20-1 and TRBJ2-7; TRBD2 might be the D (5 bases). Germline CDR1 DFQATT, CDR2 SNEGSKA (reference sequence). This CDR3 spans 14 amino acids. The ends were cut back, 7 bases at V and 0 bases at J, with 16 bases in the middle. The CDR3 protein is CSGLEDSFSYEQYF. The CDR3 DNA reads TGCAGTGGCCTGGAGGACTCCTTCTCCTACGAGCAGTACTTC.

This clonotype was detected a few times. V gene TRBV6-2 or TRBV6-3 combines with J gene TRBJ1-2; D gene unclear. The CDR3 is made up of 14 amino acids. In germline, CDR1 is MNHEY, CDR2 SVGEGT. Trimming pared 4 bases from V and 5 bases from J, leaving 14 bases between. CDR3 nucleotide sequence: TGTGCCAGCAGTTTCAATAGACGGCAATATGGCTACACCTTC. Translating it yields CASSFNRRQYGYTF.

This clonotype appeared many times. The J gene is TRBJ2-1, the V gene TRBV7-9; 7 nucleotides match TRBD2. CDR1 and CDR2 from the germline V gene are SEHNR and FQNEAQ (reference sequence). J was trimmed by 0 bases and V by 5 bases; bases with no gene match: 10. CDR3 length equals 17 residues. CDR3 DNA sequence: TGTGCCAGCAGCCCCGACCGGGGGGACGGCTCCTACAATGAGCAGTTCTTC. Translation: CASSPDRGDGSYNEQFF.

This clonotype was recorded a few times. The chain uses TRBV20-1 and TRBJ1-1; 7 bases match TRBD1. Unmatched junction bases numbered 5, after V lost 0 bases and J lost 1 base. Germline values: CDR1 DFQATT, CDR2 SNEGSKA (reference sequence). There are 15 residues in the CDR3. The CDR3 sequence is CSAREGNRGNTEAFF. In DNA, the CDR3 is TGCAGTGCTAGAGAAGGAAACAGGGGGAACACTGAAGCTTTCTTT.

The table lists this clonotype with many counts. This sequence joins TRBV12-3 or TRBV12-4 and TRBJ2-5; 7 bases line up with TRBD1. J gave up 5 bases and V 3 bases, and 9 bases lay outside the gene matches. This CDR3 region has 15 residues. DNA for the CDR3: TGTGCCAGCAGTTTCGAAAGGGGGCAGGGGGAGACCCAGTACTTC. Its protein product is CASSFERGQGETQYF.

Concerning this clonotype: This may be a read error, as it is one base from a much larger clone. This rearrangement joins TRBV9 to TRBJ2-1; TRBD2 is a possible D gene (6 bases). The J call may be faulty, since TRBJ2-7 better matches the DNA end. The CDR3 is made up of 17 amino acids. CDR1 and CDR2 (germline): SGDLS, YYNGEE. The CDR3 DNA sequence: TGTGCCAGCAGCGTAGGATCATCCACTAGCTCCTACAATGAGCAGTACTTC. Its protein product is CASSVGSSTSSYNEQYF.

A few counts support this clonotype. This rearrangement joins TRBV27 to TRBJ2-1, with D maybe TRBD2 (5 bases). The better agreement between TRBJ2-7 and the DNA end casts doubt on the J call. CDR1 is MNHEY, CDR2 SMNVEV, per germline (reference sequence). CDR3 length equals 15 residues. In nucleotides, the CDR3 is TGTGCCAGCGCCAACCGGGGAAGCTCCTACAATGAGCAGTACTTC. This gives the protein CASANRGSSYNEQYF.

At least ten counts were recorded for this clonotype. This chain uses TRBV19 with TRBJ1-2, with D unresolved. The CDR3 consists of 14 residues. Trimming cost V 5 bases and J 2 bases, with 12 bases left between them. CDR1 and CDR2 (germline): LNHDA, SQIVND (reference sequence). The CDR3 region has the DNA TGTGCCAGTAGTGCCGAACTTAGCAACTATGGCTACACCTTC. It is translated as CASSAELSNYGYTF.

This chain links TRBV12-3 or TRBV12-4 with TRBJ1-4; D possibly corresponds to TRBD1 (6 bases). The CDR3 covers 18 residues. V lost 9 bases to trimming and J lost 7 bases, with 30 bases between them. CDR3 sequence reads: CASRPAQRKGEYIEKLFF. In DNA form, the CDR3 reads TGTGCCAGTAGACCAGCCCAACGTAAGGGGGAGTATATTGAAAAACTGTTTTTT.

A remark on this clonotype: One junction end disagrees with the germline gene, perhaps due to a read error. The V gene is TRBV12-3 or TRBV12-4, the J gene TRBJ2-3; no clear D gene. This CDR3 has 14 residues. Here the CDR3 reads CASSLGIPADAQYF. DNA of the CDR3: TGTGCCAGCAGTTTAGGAATACCCGCAGATGCGCAGTATTTT.

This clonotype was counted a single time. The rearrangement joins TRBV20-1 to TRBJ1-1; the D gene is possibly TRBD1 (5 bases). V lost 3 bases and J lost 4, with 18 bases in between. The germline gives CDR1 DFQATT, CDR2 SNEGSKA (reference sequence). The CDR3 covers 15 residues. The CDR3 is CSASLGPWKRTEAFF. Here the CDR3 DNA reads TGCAGTGCTAGCCTGGGACCCTGGAAGCGCACTGAAGCTTTCTTT.

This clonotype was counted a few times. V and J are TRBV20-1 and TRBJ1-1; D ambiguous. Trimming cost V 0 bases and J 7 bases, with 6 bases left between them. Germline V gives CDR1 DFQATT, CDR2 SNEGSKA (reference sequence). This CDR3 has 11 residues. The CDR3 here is CSARDRFEAFF. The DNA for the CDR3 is TGCAGTGCTAGAGACAGATTTGAAGCTTTCTTT.

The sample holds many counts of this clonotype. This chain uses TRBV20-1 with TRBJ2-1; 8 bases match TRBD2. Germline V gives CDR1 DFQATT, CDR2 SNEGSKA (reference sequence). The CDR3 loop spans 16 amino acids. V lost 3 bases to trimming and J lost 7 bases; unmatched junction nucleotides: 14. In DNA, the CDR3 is TGCAGTGCTAGCTCTCAGGGAGCGGGGGCGGGGAATGAGCAGTTCTTC. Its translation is CSASSQGAGAGNEQFF.

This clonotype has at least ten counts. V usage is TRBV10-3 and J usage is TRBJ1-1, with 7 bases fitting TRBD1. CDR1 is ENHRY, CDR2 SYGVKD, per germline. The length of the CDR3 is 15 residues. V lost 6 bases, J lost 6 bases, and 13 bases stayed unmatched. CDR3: CAIREKTGWSSEAFF. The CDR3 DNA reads TGTGCCATCAGGGAAAAGACAGGGTGGAGTTCTGAAGCTTTCTTT.

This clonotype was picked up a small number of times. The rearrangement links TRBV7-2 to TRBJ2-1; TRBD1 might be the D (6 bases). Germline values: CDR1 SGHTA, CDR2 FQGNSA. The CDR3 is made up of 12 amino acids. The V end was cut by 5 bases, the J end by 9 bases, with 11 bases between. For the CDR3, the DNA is TGTGCCAGCAGCATACAGGGTGGTGAGCAGTTCTTC. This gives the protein CASSIQGGEQFF.

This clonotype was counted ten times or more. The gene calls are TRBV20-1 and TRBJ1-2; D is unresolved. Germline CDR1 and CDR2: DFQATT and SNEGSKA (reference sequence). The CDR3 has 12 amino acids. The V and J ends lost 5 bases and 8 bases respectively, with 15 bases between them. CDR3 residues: CSAWTEGYGYTF. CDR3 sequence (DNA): TGCAGTGCTTGGACCGAAGGATACGGCTACACCTTC.

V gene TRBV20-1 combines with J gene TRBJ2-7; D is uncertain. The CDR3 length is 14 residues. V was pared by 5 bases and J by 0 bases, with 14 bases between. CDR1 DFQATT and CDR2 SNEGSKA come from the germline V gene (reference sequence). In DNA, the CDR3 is TGCAGTGCTCCAAAGGGCATCAGCTCCTACGAGCAGTACTTC. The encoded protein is CSAPKGISSYEQYF.

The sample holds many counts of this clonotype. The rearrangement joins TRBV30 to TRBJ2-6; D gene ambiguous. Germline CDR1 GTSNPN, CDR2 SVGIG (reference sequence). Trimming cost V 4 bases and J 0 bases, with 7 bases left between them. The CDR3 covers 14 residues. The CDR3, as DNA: TGTGCCTGGACCTGGGACTCTGGGGCCAACGTCCTGACTTTC. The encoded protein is CAWTWDSGANVLTF.

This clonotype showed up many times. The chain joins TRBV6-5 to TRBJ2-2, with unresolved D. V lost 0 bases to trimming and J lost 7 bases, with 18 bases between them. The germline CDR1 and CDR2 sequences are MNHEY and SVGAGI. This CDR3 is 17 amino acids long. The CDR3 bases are TGTGCCAGCAGTTACTCGGATCTGGTTGTGAAGGGCGGGGAGCTGTTTTTT. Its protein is CASSYSDLVVKGGELFF.

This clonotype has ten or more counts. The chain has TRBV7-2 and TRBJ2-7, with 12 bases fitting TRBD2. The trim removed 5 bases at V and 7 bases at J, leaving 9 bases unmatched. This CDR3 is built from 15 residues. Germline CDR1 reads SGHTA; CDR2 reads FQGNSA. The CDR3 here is CASSPRLAGAGEQYF. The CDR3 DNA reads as TGTGCCAGCAGCCCGCGACTAGCGGGGGCGGGAGAGCAGTACTTC.

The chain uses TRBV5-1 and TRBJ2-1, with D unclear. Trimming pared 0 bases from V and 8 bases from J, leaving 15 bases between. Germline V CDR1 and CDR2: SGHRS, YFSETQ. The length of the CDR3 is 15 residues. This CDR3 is CASSLARPVIDEQFF. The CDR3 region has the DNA TGCGCCAGCAGCTTGGCCCGTCCAGTTATTGATGAGCAGTTCTTC.

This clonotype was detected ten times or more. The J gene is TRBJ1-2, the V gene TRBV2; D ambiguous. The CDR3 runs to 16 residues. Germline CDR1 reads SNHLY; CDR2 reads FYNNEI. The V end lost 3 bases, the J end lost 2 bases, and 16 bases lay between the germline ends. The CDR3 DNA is TGTGCCAGCAGTGACTACTTATCATCGGCGAACTATGGCTACACCTTC. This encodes CASSDYLSSANYGYTF. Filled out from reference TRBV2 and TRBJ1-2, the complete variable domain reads EPEVTQTPSHQVTQMGQEVILRCVPISNHLYFYWYRQILGQKVEFLVSFYNNEISEKSEIFDDQFSVERPDGSNFTLKIRSTKLEDSAMYFCASSDYLSSANYGYTFGSGTRLTVV.

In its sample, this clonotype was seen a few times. CDR3: CSAQTGPNEKLFF. In DNA, the CDR3 is TGCAGTGCCCAGACAGGCCCTAATGAAAAACTGTTTTTT. The V and J genes are TRBV20-1 and TRBJ1-4, with D maybe TRBD1 (6 bases). Germline lookup yields CDR1 DFQATT and CDR2 SNEGSKA (reference sequence). The CDR3 has 13 residues. Trimming removed 6 bases at V and 3 bases at J, with 11 bases between.

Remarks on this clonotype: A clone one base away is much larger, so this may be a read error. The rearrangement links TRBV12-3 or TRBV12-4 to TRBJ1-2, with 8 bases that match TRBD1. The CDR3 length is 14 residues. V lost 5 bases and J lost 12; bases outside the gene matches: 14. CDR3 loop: CASSPRDGQGTDTF. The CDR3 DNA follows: TGTGCCAGCAGTCCACGGGACGGACAGGGAACGGACACCTTC.